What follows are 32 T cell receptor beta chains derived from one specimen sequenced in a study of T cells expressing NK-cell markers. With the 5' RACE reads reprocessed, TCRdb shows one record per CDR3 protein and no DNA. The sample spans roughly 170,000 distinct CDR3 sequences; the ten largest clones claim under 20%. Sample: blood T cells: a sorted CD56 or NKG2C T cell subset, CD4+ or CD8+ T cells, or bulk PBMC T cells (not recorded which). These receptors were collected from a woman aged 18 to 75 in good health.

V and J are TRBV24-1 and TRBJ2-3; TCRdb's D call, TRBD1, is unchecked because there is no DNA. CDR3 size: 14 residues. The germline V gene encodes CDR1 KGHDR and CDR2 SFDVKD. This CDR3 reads CATGPGVSTDTQYF.

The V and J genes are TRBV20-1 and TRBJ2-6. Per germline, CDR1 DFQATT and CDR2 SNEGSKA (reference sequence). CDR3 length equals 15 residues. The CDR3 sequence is CSARERHAGANVLTF.

CDR3 loop: CSVRTNLGSYNEQFF. This chain links TRBV29-1 with TRBJ2-1; no DNA is available, so the TRBD1 call from TCRdb remains unchecked. Looked up from germline, CDR1 is SQVTM and CDR2 is ANQGSEA. This CDR3 is built from 15 residues.

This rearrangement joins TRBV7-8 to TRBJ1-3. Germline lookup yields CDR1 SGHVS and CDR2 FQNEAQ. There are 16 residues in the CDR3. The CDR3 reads CASSLSLVGSGNTIYF.

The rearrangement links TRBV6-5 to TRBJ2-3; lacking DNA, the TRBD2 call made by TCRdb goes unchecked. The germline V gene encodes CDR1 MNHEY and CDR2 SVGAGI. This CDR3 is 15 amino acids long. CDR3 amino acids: CASSYLSGVTDTQYF.

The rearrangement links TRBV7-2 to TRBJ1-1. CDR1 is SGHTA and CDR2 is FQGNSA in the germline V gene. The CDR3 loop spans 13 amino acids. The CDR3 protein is CASSYLRAPEAFF.

CDR3: CASSRRLAPNGDEQFF. This rearrangement joins TRBV7-8 to TRBJ2-1; lacking DNA, the TRBD2 call made by TCRdb goes unchecked. This CDR3 is built from 16 residues. Germline V gene lookup returns CDR1 SGHVS and CDR2 FQNEAQ.

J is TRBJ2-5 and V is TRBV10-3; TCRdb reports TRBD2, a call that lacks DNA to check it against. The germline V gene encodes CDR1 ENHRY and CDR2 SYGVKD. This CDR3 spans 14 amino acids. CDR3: CAISESTGEETQYF.

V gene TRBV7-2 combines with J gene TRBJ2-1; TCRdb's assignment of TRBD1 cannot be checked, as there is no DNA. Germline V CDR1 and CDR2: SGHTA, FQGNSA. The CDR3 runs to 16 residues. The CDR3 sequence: CASSFSGGAGQGEQFF.

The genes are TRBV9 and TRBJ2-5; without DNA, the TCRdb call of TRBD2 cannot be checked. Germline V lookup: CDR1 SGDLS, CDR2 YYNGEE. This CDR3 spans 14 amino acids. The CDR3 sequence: CASSVAGQSGAQYF.

The chain's CDR3 is CSANRGLSNQPQHF. The chain joins TRBV20-1 to TRBJ1-5; the TCRdb call, TRBD1, lacks DNA for checking. The CDR3 loop spans 14 amino acids. Germline CDR1 and CDR2: DFQATT and SNEGSKA (reference sequence).

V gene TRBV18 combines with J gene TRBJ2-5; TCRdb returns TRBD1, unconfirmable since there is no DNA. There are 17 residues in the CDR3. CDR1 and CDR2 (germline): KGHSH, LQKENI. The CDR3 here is CASSPLGPQGAGETQYF.

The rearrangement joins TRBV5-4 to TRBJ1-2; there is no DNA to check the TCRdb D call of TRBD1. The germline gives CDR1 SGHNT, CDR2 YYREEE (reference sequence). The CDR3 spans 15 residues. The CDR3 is CASSPPGQINYGYTF.

CDR3 protein: CASSAGGGRDEKLFF. The rearrangement links TRBV9 to TRBJ1-4. This CDR3 region has 15 residues. The V gene's germline CDR1 is SGDLS and CDR2 YYNGEE.

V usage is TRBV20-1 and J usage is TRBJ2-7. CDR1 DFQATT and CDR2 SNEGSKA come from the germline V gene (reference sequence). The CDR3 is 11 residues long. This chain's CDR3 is CSARRSYEQYF.

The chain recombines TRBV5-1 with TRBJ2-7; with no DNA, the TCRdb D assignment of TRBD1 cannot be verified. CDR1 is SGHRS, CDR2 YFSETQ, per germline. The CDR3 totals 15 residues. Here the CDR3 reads CASTNGGLSSYEQYF.

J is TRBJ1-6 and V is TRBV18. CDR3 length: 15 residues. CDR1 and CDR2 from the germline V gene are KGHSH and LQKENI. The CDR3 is CASSRRDSGNSPLHF.

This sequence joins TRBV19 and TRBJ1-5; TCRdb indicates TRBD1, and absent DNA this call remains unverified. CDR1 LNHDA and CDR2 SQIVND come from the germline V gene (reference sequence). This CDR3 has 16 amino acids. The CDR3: CASSVPGTRSNQPQHF.

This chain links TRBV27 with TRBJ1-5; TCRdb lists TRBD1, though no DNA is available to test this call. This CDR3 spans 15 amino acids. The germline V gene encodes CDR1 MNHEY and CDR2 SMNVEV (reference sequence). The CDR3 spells CASSLQGIRNQPQHF.

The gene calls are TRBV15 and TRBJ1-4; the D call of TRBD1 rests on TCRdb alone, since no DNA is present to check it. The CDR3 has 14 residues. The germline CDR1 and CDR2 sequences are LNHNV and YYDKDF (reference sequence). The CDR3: CATSGDRGNEKLFF.

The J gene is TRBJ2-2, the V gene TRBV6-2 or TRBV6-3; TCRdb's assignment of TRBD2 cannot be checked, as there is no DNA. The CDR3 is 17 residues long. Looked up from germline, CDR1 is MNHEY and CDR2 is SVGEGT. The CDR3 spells CASSYSPRTSNTGELFF.

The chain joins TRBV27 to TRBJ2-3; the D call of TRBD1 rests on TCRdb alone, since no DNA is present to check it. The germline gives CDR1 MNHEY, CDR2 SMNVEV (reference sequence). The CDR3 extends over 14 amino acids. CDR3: CASSFKGVTDTQYF.

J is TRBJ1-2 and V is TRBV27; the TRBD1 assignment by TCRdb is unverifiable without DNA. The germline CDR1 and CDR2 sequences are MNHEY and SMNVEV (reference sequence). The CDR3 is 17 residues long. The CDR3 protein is CASSPRTGGRHNYGYTF.

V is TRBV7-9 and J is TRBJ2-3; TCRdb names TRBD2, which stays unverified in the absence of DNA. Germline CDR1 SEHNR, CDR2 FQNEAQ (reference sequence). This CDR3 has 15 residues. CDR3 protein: CASRPPSGKADTQYF.

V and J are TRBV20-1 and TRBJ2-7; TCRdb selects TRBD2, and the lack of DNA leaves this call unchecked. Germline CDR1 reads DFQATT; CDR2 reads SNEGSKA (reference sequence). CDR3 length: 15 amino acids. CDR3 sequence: CSARDQGLAGGEQYF.

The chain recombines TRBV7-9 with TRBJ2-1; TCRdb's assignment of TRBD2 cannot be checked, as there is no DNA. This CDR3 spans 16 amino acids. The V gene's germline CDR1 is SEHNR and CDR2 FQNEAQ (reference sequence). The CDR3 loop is CASSPVPGLAIREQFF. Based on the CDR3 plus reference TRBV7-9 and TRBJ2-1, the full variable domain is DTGVSQNPRHKITKRGQNVTFRCDPISEHNRLYWYRQTLGQGPEFLTYFQNEAQLEKSRLLSDRFSAERPKGSFSTLEIQRTEQGDSAMYLCASSPVPGLAIREQFFGPGTRLTVL.

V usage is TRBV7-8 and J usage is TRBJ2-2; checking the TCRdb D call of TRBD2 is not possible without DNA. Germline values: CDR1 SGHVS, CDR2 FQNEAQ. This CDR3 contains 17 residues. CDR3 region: CASSLALAGPATGELFF.

CDR3: CASSLVAGTYEQYF. This sequence joins TRBV7-6 and TRBJ2-7. The length of the CDR3 is 14 residues. Germline V CDR1 and CDR2: SGHVS, FNYEAQ.

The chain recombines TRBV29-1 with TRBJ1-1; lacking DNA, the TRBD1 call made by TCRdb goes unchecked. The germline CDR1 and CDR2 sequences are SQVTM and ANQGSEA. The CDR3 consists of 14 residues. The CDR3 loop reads CSAIPGGPNTEAFF.

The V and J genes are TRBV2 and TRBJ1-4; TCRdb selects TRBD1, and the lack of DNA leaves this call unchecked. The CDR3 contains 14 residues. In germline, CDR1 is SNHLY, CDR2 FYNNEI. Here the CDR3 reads CASSAQGINEKLFF.

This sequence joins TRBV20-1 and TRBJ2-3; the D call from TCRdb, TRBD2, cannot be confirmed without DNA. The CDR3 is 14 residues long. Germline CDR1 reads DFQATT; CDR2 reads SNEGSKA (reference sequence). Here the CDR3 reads CSARDGTSLDTQYF.

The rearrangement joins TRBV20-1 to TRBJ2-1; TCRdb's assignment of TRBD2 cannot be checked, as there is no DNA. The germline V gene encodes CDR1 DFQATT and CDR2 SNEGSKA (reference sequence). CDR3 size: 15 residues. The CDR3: CSARDLAGGPREQFF.